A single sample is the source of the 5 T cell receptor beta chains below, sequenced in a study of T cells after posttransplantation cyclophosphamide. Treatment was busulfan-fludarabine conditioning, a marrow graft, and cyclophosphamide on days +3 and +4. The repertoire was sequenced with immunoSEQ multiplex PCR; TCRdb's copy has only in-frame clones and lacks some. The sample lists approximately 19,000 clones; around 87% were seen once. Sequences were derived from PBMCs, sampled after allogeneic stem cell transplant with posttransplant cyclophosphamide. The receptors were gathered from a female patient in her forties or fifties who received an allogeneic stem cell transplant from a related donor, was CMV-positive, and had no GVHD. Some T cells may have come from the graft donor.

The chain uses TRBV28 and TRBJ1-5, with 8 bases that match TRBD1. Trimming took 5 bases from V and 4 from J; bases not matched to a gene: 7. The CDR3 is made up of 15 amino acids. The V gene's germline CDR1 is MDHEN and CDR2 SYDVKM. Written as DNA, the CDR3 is TGTGCCAGCAGTCAGCGGACAGGGCCAAATCAGCCCCAGCATTTT. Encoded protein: CASSQRTGPNQPQHF.

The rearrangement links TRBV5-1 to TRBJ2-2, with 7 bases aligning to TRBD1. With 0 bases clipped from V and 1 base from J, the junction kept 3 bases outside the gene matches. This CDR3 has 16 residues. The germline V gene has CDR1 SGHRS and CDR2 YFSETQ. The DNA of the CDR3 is TGCGCCAGCAGCTTGGTGGCAGGGGGGAACACCGGGGAGCTGTTTTTT. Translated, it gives CASSLVAGGNTGELFF. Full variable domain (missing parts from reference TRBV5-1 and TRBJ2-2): KAGVTQTPRYLIKTRGQQVTLSCSPISGHRSVSWYQQTPGQGLQFLFEYFSETQRNKGNFPGRFSGRQFSNSRSEMNVSTLELGDSALYLCASSLVAGGNTGELFFGEGSRLTVL.

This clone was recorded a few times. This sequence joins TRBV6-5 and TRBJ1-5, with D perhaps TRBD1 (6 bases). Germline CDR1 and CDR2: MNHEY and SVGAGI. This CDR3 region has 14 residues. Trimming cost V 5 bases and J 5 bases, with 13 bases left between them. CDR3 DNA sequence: TGTGCCAGCAGTCCAGACAGGTACGATCAGCCCCAGCATTTT. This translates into CASSPDRYDQPQHF.

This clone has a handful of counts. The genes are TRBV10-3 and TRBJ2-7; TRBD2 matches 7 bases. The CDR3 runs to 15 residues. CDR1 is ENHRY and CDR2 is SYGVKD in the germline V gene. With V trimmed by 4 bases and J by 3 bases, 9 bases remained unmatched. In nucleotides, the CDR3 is TGTGCCATCAGTGCGGAGGCTAGCGGTGACTACGAGCAGTACTTC. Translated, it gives CAISAEASGDYEQYF.

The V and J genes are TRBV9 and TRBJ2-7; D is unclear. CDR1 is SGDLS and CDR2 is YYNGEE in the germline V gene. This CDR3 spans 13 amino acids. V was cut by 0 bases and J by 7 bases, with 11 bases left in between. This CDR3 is CASSVGLTREQYF. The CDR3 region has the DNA TGTGCCAGCAGCGTAGGTTTAACGCGGGAGCAGTACTTC.